These T cell receptor beta chains were read from a single sample in a study of siplizumab effects on memory and regulatory T cells. TCRdb keeps only in-frame clones here, not all; method: immunoSEQ multiplex PCR. Among over 90,000 clones listed, around 90% were seen once. The sample consisted of CD4+ T cells sorted from blood. These receptor sequences come from a human donor in good health. Both conserved end residues are part of each CDR3. Fields, in order: D gene, J gene, V gene, clone size, CDR3 protein, CDR3 DNA. The D gene is left open where the match is weak. Only part of the rows carry a size: once, few, many, or a class if the clone is expanded.

d_gene: NA; j_gene: TRBJ1-1; v_gene: TRBV11-2; abundance: NA; CDR3aa: CASSLGGGWGTEAFF; CDR3nt: TGTGCCAGCAGCTTAGGGGGAGGGTGGGGCACTGAAGCTTTCTTT
d_gene: NA; j_gene: TRBJ2-7; v_gene: TRBV28; abundance: NA; CDR3aa: CASSLGYEQYF; CDR3nt: TGTGCCAGCAGTTTGGGGTACGAGCAGTACTTC
d_gene: NA; j_gene: TRBJ2-7; v_gene: TRBV5-5; abundance: NA; CDR3aa: CASSLFFSYEQYF; CDR3nt: TGTGCCAGCAGCTTGTTCTTCTCCTACGAGCAGTACTTC
d_gene: NA; j_gene: TRBJ2-5; v_gene: TRBV2; abundance: NA; CDR3aa: CASNPSGMGETQYF; CDR3nt: TGTGCCAGCAACCCCTCAGGGATGGGAGAGACCCAGTACTTC
d_gene: NA; j_gene: TRBJ1-4; v_gene: TRBV5-1; abundance: NA; CDR3aa: CASSDAVGTNEKLFF; CDR3nt: TGCGCCAGCAGCGACGCAGTAGGAACTAATGAAAAACTGTTTTTT
d_gene: TRBD1; j_gene: TRBJ2-7; v_gene: TRBV18; abundance: NA; CDR3aa: CASSITGGAGEQYF; CDR3nt: TGTGCCAGCTCAATCACAGGGGGCGCGGGGGAGCAGTACTTC
d_gene: NA; j_gene: TRBJ2-5; v_gene: TRBV29-1; abundance: NA; CDR3aa: CSGTSKHGETQYF; CDR3nt: TGCAGCGGAACTAGTAAGCACGGGGAGACCCAGTACTTC
d_gene: TRBD1; j_gene: TRBJ2-7; v_gene: TRBV5-4; abundance: once; CDR3aa: CASSSKPGQGIEQYF; CDR3nt: TGTGCCAGCAGCTCAAAGCCGGGACAGGGGATCGAGCAGTACTTC
d_gene: NA; j_gene: TRBJ1-6; v_gene: TRBV5-8; abundance: NA; CDR3aa: CASSLERNSPLHF; CDR3nt: TGTGCCAGCAGCTTGGAAAGGAATTCACCCCTCCACTTT
d_gene: TRBD2; j_gene: TRBJ2-7; v_gene: TRBV2; abundance: NA; CDR3aa: CASSERASGIFAYEQYF; CDR3nt: TGTGCCAGCAGTGAAAGGGCTAGCGGGATCTTCGCCTACGAGCAGTACTTC
d_gene: NA; j_gene: TRBJ2-7; v_gene: TRBV1; abundance: NA; CDR3aa: CTSSHPRALLIHEQYF; CDR3nt: TGCACCAGCAGCCATCCCAGGGCTCTCCTAATCCACGAGCAGTACTTC
d_gene: NA; j_gene: TRBJ2-5; v_gene: TRBV9; abundance: NA; CDR3aa: CASSVGAVGRETQYF; CDR3nt: TGTGCCAGCAGCGTTGGGGCAGTGGGACGAGAGACCCAGTACTTC
d_gene: NA; j_gene: TRBJ1-1; v_gene: TRBV5-1; abundance: few; CDR3aa: CASSSGREEAFF; CDR3nt: TGCGCCAGCAGCTCGGGACGTGAAGAAGCTTTCTTT
d_gene: NA; j_gene: TRBJ2-1; v_gene: TRBV7-9; abundance: NA; CDR3aa: CASSGYNEQFF; CDR3nt: TGTGCCAGCAGCGGCTACAATGAGCAGTTCTTC
d_gene: NA; j_gene: TRBJ2-1; v_gene: TRBV6-1; abundance: NA; CDR3aa: CASPASPYNEQFF; CDR3nt: TGTGCCAGCCCAGCTTCCCCTTACAATGAGCAGTTCTTC
d_gene: NA; j_gene: TRBJ1-2; v_gene: TRBV7-9; abundance: NA; CDR3aa: CASSLESHYGYTF; CDR3nt: TGTGCCAGCAGCTTAGAGTCCCACTATGGCTACACCTTC
d_gene: NA; j_gene: TRBJ2-7; v_gene: TRBV28; abundance: NA; CDR3aa: CASSLPTILDEQYF; CDR3nt: TGTGCCAGCAGTTTGCCCACTATTTTGGACGAGCAGTACTTC
d_gene: NA; j_gene: TRBJ2-1; v_gene: TRBV5-1; abundance: NA; CDR3aa: CASSLEIPRHNEQFF; CDR3nt: TGCGCCAGCAGCTTGGAAATTCCTAGACACAATGAGCAGTTCTTC
d_gene: NA; j_gene: TRBJ2-5; v_gene: TRBV11-2; abundance: NA; CDR3aa: CASSLRERETQYF; CDR3nt: TGTGCCAGCAGCTTACGGGAGCGGGAGACCCAGTACTTC
d_gene: TRBD1; j_gene: TRBJ1-1; v_gene: TRBV4-2; abundance: NA; CDR3aa: CASSRLQGPSTEAFF; CDR3nt: TGTGCCAGCAGCCGGCTACAGGGGCCCTCCACTGAAGCTTTCTTT
d_gene: NA; j_gene: TRBJ2-3; v_gene: TRBV27; abundance: once; CDR3aa: CASGGPITDTQYF; CDR3nt: TGTGCCAGCGGGGGCCCTATCACAGATACGCAGTATTTT
d_gene: NA; j_gene: TRBJ1-2; v_gene: TRBV6-5; abundance: NA; CDR3aa: CASSYSGGREDYGYTF; CDR3nt: TGTGCCAGCAGTTACTCAGGCGGGAGGGAGGACTATGGCTACACCTTC